One and the same sample provided the 9 T cell receptor beta chains below, sequenced in a study of T cell repertoires in aging, cancer and after chemotherapy. Amplification of TCR beta used genomic DNA extracted from peripheral blood. TRB rearrangements spanning V, D and J were amplified using mixed TRB-A/B primers. TCRdb independently ran MiXCR on the multiplex PCR reads; one entry per CDR3 protein. The repertoire includes some 9,300 distinct CDR3 sequences, around 44% of them detected once, and roughly 1.5% sits in the top ten. Sequencing was done on a sample of blood. The source is a human donor in good health.

The chain couples TRBV11-2 to TRBJ2-5, with 9 bases lining up with TRBD1. The CDR3 has 16 amino acids. V was pared by 5 bases and J by 5 bases, with 12 bases of the junction left unmatched. Germline V lookup: CDR1 SGHAT, CDR2 FQNNGV. The chain's CDR3 is CASSPDPHRGLETQYF. Written as DNA, the CDR3 is TGTGCCAGCAGCCCAGATCCCCACAGGGGGCTTGAGACCCAGTACTTC.

This clonotype has just a few counts. This chain links TRBV28 with TRBJ1-2; D not resolved. The CDR3 runs 11 residues. The V gene lost 8 bases and the J gene lost 8 bases, with 12 bases spanning the gap. The germline CDR1 and CDR2 sequences are MDHEN and SYDVKM. CDR3 region: CASETVGGYTF. DNA of the CDR3: TGTGCCAGCGAGACGGTCGGCGGCTACACCTTC.

The chain employs TRBV7-2 and TRBJ2-7; 9 nucleotides line up with TRBD1. The CDR3 has 15 residues. CDR1 SGHTA and CDR2 FQGNSA come from the germline V gene. CDR3 amino acids: CASSYLPGQGYEQYV. The CDR3 nucleotides are TGTGCTAGCAGCTACCTCCCGGGACAGGGTTACGAGCAGTACGTC.

This chain joins TRBV6-5 and TRBJ2-1; no reliable D call. Looked up from germline, CDR1 is MNHEY and CDR2 is SVGAGI. This CDR3 region has 11 residues. V lost 6 bases and J 4 bases, leaving 4 bases between the germline ends. The CDR3 is CASRYYNEQFF. DNA of the CDR3: TGTGCCAGCAGATATTACAATGAGCAGTTCTTC.

This chain uses TRBV18 with TRBJ1-5, with D hard to call. Trimming shortened V by 0 bases and J by 0 bases, and 9 bases separated the two germline ends. Germline V gene lookup returns CDR1 KGHSH and CDR2 LQKENI. The CDR3 has 16 residues. CDR3 coding DNA: TGTGCCAGCTCACCACCAGGGTGGGCTAGCAATCAGCCCCAGCATTTT. This sequence encodes CASSPPGWASNQPQHF. The whole variable domain, remainder taken from reference TRBV18 and TRBJ1-5, is NAGVMQNPRHLVRRRGQEARLRCSPMKGHSHVYWYRQLPEEGLKFMVYLQKENIIDESGMPKERFSAEFPKEGPSILRIQQVVRGDSAAYFCASSPPGWASNQPQHFGDGTRLSIL.

V is TRBV29-1 and J is TRBJ2-2; D gene uncertain. The CDR3 runs 10 residues. The germline CDR1 and CDR2 sequences are SQVTM and ANQGSEA. V lost 7 bases, J lost 6 bases, and 6 bases lay in between. For the CDR3, the DNA is TGCAGCGCCTTAGCCGGGGAGCTGTTTTTT. This encodes CSALAGELFF.

The gene calls are TRBV12-3 or TRBV12-4 and TRBJ1-1; TRBD1 agrees at 7 bases. This CDR3 comprises 16 residues. V dropped 4 bases and J dropped 3; count of bases not matched to a gene: 11. The CDR3 is CASSSVPRQGDTEAFF. CDR3 nucleotide sequence: TGTGCCAGCAGTTCAGTCCCTAGACAGGGAGACACTGAAGCTTTCTTT.

This clonotype was picked up a small number of times. The CDR3: CASRARVNSPLHF. The CDR3 coding sequence is TGTGCCAGTCGGGCCAGGGTTAATTCACCCCTCCACTTT. The chain couples TRBV19 to TRBJ1-6; a weak D match, TRBD1 (5 bases). Germline V gene sequence: CDR1 LNHDA, CDR2 SQIVND (reference sequence). The CDR3 has 13 residues. V shed 8 bases and J shed 6 bases, with 11 bases lying between them.

The chain employs TRBV11-2 and TRBJ2-7, with 10 bases aligning to TRBD1. Trimming at V came to 1 base and at J to 7 bases, leaving 4 bases not matched to a gene. Germline-derived CDR1 and CDR2 are SGHAT and FQNNGV. This CDR3 region has 14 residues. In DNA form, the CDR3 reads TGTGCCAGCAGCTTAGGAGGGACAGGGGTAGAGCAGTACTTC. Its protein product is CASSLGGTGVEQYF.